This T cell receptor beta chain was obtained from a study of T cells in Graves' hyperthyroidism and ophthalmopathy. This clonotype was picked up many times. Each ophthalmopathy patient scored at least 3 on the Clinical Activity Score and at least 4 on NOSPECS grade, with duration under 3 months. In making diagnoses, clinical symptoms, serum thyroxine and TRAb, thyroid ultrasound and orbital computed tomography were all used. TCR beta CDR3 regions were amplified from RNA transcripts. The TCR CDR3 first-round RT-PCR relied on the HTBI primer set. TCRdb fed the multiplex PCR reads into MiXCR, producing one record per CDR3 protein. The data contain 530,000 or so distinct CDR3 sequences, roughly 18% of them singletons. This CDR3 region has 12 residues. Germline CDR1 is SNHLY and CDR2 is FYNNEI. Trimming stripped 8 bases from V and 7 bases from J, with 11 bases between.

This TCR derives from a woman under 30 with Graves' ophthalmopathy. J is TRBJ2-2 and V is TRBV2; no clear D gene. The sequenced material came from blood. As DNA, the CDR3 is TGTGCCAGCGGCCGTTTGGGCGGGGAGCTGTTTTTT. This encodes CASGRLGGELFF.